Each of the 32 T cell receptor beta chains below was sequenced from the same sample in a study of regulatory T cells in long-lasting Graves disease. Specified time point: persistent/refractory GD, antithyroid drugs over 5 years with positive TRAb. Isolated PBMC RNA provided the starting material for the TCR library. Arm-PCR of CDR3 regions and iRepertoire HTBI primers were used to build TCR beta libraries. TCRdb redid the calling of the multiplex PCR reads with MiXCR, one entry per CDR3 protein. The table lists roughly 400,000 distinct CDR3 sequences, over 20% of them singletons, with roughly an eighth in the top ten. Material: peripheral blood mononuclear cells (PBMCs), obtained when the disease was refractory, from a patient treated with antithyroid drugs. The receptors were sampled from a female donor with Graves disease.

This clonotype was counted ten times or more. V usage is TRBV15 and J usage is TRBJ1-4, with D tentatively TRBD1 (6 bases). Germline CDR1 and CDR2: LNHNV and YYDKDF (reference sequence). V lost 3 bases to trimming and J lost 5 bases, with 13 bases between them. The CDR3 length is 15 residues. DNA for the CDR3: TGTGCCACCAGCAGCTTGGGGGGGCGGAATGAAAAACTGTTTTTT. Translating it yields CATSSLGGRNEKLFF.

This clonotype occurred a few times. The chain has TRBV12-3 or TRBV12-4 and TRBJ2-3; D call uncertain. CDR3 length: 16 residues. Trimming took 6 bases from V and 2 from J, leaving 18 bases between them. The CDR3 here is CASSLPRAIITDTQYF. For the CDR3, the DNA is TGTGCCAGCAGCCTACCGCGTGCCATCATCACAGATACGCAGTATTTT.

The chain joins TRBV19 to TRBJ2-5, with TRBD2 matching over 8 bases. The CDR3 has 14 amino acids. The V and J ends lost 5 bases and 4 bases, in that order; junction bases with no gene match: 6. Germline lookup yields CDR1 LNHDA and CDR2 SQIVND (reference sequence). CDR3 region: CASSSLAAGETQYF. The CDR3, as DNA: TGTGCCAGTAGTTCACTAGCGGCCGGAGAGACCCAGTACTTC.

The gene calls are TRBV6-2 or TRBV6-3 and TRBJ2-7, with 9 bases fitting TRBD1. Germline V gene data show CDR1 as MNHEY and CDR2 as SVGEGT. V lost 2 bases and J lost 2; bases outside the gene matches: 7. The CDR3 is 16 residues long. The CDR3 DNA follows: TGTGCCAGCAGTTACACGCGGACAGGGGAACCCTACGAGCAGTACTTC. It yields the protein CASSYTRTGEPYEQYF.

This clonotype was observed many times. The chain recombines TRBV5-1 with TRBJ1-5; 7 bases line up with TRBD1. With V trimmed by 5 bases and J by 2 bases, 4 bases remained unmatched. Germline lookup yields CDR1 SGHRS and CDR2 YFSETQ. The CDR3 runs 14 residues. The CDR3 loop reads CASRAGTGNQPQHF. DNA for the CDR3: TGCGCCAGCAGGGCCGGGACAGGCAATCAGCCCCAGCATTTT.

This clonotype was counted between two and nine times. The rearrangement uses TRBV3-1 and TRBJ2-1, with a tentative D call TRBD2 (6 bases). Per germline, CDR1 LGHDT and CDR2 YNNKEL (reference sequence). V was trimmed by 3 bases and J by 7 bases, leaving 13 bases between them. The CDR3 is 14 residues long. CDR3 in amino acids: CASSHRRAENEQFF. Written as DNA, the CDR3 is TGTGCCAGCAGCCATCGGAGGGCCGAGAATGAGCAGTTCTTC.

V is TRBV10-3 and J is TRBJ2-2, with D perhaps TRBD1 (5 bases). Germline CDR1 ENHRY, CDR2 SYGVKD. The CDR3 totals 13 residues. Trimming left V 8 bases short and J 5 bases short, with 12 bases between. The CDR3 nucleotides read TGTGCCATCGCGGCAGGGCAGACCGGGGAGCTGTTTTTT. Translating gives CAIAAGQTGELFF.

Remarks on this clonotype: A much larger clone differs from this one at a single base, so this may be a read error. The genes are TRBV6-9 and TRBJ2-7; D perhaps matches TRBD2 (6 bases). There are 14 residues in the CDR3. Germline V gene sequence: CDR1 MNHGY, CDR2 SVAAGI. CDR3 sequence (DNA): TGTGCCAGCAGTTACTATCCGGGGAGGAACGAGCAGCACTTC. Its protein product is CASSYYPGRNEQHF.

This clonotype was seen at least ten times. The V and J genes are TRBV3-1 and TRBJ1-2; D unclear. Trimming pared 2 bases from V and 3 bases from J, leaving 16 bases between. CDR3 length equals 16 residues. The germline V gene has CDR1 LGHDT and CDR2 YNNKEL (reference sequence). CDR3 region: CASSQRQSRSDYGYTF. The DNA of the CDR3 is TGTGCCAGCAGCCAAAGGCAGTCACGTTCTGACTATGGCTACACCTTC.

V and J are TRBV4-2 and TRBJ1-1; 7 bases fit TRBD1. With V trimmed by 3 bases and J by 4 bases, 11 bases remained unmatched. CDR3 length equals 16 residues. From germline, CDR1 is LGHNA and CDR2 YNFKEQ. This CDR3 reads CASSHTLTGAATEAFF. The CDR3 DNA sequence: TGTGCCAGCAGCCACACCCTAACAGGGGCGGCCACTGAAGCTTTCTTT.

As regards this clonotype: This likely reflects a read error, since a far larger clone is one base away. This chain joins TRBV10-3 and TRBJ2-2; 9 bases are shared with TRBD1. J gave up 0 bases and V 3 bases, and 20 bases lay outside the gene matches. The CDR3 has 22 amino acids. Germline assignment: CDR1 ENHRY and CDR2 SYGVKD. For the CDR3, the DNA is TGTGCCATCAGTGAAAATTCGTACAGGGGGCTCCTAAATTTAGCGAACACCGGGGAGCTGTTTTTT. It translates to CAISENSYRGLLNLANTGELFF.

This clonotype occurred a few times. The rearrangement links TRBV29-1 to TRBJ2-7; D perhaps matches TRBD1 (5 bases). This CDR3 has 16 residues. The V gene's germline CDR1 is SQVTM and CDR2 ANQGSEA. Trimming cost V 4 bases and J 4 bases, with 23 bases left between them. The CDR3 bases are TGCAGCGTTGTTTCGCCCGCTACAGGCACCCCTTACGAGCAGTACTTC. This sequence encodes CSVVSPATGTPYEQYF.

This sequence joins TRBV19 and TRBJ1-1; 7 positions match TRBD1. Germline V gene data show CDR1 as LNHDA and CDR2 as SQIVND (reference sequence). The CDR3 is 13 amino acids. The junction had 2 bases not matched to a gene; V was cut back by 3 bases and J by 4 bases. The DNA of the CDR3 is TGTGCCAGTAGTATCGACAGGGTCACTGAAGCTTTCTTT. This sequence encodes CASSIDRVTEAFF.

On this clonotype itself: With a much larger clone just one base away, this may be a read error. The chain employs TRBV2 and TRBJ1-1; TRBD1 matches at 9 bases. The CDR3 consists of 14 residues. Germline V gene lookup returns CDR1 SNHLY and CDR2 FYNNEI. The CDR3 nucleotides read TGTGTCAGCAGTGCCAACGACAGGGGGGGTGAAGCTTTCTTT. Its translation is CVSSANDRGGEAFF.

This clonotype was found many times. In nucleotides, the CDR3 is TGCAGCGTAAAACCGGGACAGGGGGCAAACAGCTATGGCTACACCTTC. Translating it yields CSVKPGQGANSYGYTF. The chain has TRBV29-1 and TRBJ1-2; TRBD1 matches at 12 bases. This CDR3 has 16 amino acids. Germline V gene lookup returns CDR1 SQVTM and CDR2 ANQGSEA. J gave up 4 bases and V 6 bases, and 12 bases lay outside the gene matches.

This clonotype was seen a few times. The chain employs TRBV29-1 and TRBJ1-2; D might be TRBD1 (5 bases). CDR1 is SQVTM and CDR2 is ANQGSEA in the germline V gene. CDR3 length: 13 amino acids. Trimming cost V 0 bases and J 6 bases, with 11 bases left between them. DNA for the CDR3: TGCAGCGTTGAAGATCTGAAGGGGAATGGCTACACCTTC. Residues: CSVEDLKGNGYTF.

This clonotype showed up many times. This chain connects TRBV2 to TRBJ2-2, with D unclear. The CDR3 totals 13 residues. Germline-derived CDR1 and CDR2 are SNHLY and FYNNEI. Trimming removed 7 bases at V and 7 bases at J, with 13 bases between. The chain's CDR3 is CASKVFGGGELFF. CDR3 DNA sequence: TGTGCCAGCAAGGTCTTCGGCGGCGGGGAGCTGTTTTTT.

This clonotype was found many times. This rearrangement joins TRBV28 to TRBJ2-2; tentatively, D is TRBD2 (6 bases). In germline, CDR1 is MDHEN, CDR2 SYDVKM. The CDR3 loop spans 14 amino acids. Trimming shortened V by 3 bases and J by 7 bases, and 12 bases separated the two germline ends. CDR3 residues: CASSLSFGGGELFF. CDR3 nucleotide sequence: TGTGCCAGCAGTTTGAGTTTCGGGGGCGGGGAGCTGTTTTTT.

This clonotype turned up a few times. The chain joins TRBV7-9 to TRBJ2-7; D unresolved. Germline V gene lookup returns CDR1 SEHNR and CDR2 FQNEAQ (reference sequence). This CDR3 has 14 amino acids. Trimming left V 3 bases short and J 2 bases short, with 11 bases between. CDR3 nucleotides: TGTGCCAGCAGCTTGGTAACACCACCCTACGAGCAGTACTTC. Its protein product is CASSLVTPPYEQYF.

The rearrangement joins TRBV7-9 to TRBJ2-2, with D uncertain. Trimming took 5 bases from V and 1 from J, leaving 14 bases between them. Looked up from germline, CDR1 is SEHNR and CDR2 is FQNEAQ (reference sequence). CDR3 length equals 16 residues. CDR3 sequence (DNA): TGTGCCAGCAGCCCTAATCCGATACTGAACACCGGGGAGCTGTTTTTT. This codes for CASSPNPILNTGELFF.

This clonotype showed up many times. The genes are TRBV2 and TRBJ1-4; 11 positions agree with TRBD1. The CDR3 contains 13 residues. Germline CDR1 SNHLY, CDR2 FYNNEI. With V trimmed by 8 bases and J by 5 bases, 1 base remained unmatched. Here the CDR3 DNA reads TGTGCCAGCCGGGACAGGGGGAATGAAAAACTGTTTTTT. As protein: CASRDRGNEKLFF.

In its sample, this clonotype was seen a few times. The chain is built from TRBV12-3 or TRBV12-4 and TRBJ2-3; the D gene is possibly TRBD1 (6 bases). Trimming stripped 7 bases from V and 4 bases from J, with 21 bases between. The CDR3 length is 16 residues. The CDR3 DNA sequence: TGTGCCAGCATCATTCCAGGGGAAGGGGCGGCAGATACGCAGTATTTT. As protein: CASIIPGEGAADTQYF.

This clonotype was recorded many times. The chain employs TRBV24-1 and TRBJ1-2; the D gene is possibly TRBD1 (6 bases). Germline loops: CDR1 KGHDR, CDR2 SFDVKD. The CDR3 has 13 amino acids. V shed 9 bases and J shed 2 bases, with 12 bases lying between them. CDR3 sequence: CATSGDVNYGYTF. CDR3 nucleotides: TGTGCCACCTCAGGGGACGTGAACTATGGCTACACCTTC.

This clonotype was seen a handful of times. V usage is TRBV5-6 and J usage is TRBJ1-2; TRBD1 might be the D (6 bases). Germline V gene data show CDR1 as SGHDT and CDR2 as YYEEEE. Trimming stripped 0 bases from V and 6 bases from J, with 12 bases between. There are 14 residues in the CDR3. CDR3 sequence: CASSLEQGYNGYTF. The CDR3 nucleotides are TGTGCCAGCAGCTTGGAGCAGGGGTATAATGGCTACACCTTC.

There are many counts of this clonotype. The rearrangement joins TRBV20-1 to TRBJ2-7; tentative D call: TRBD1 (5 bases). Trimming shortened V by 5 bases and J by 5 bases, and 19 bases separated the two germline ends. The V gene's germline CDR1 is DFQATT and CDR2 SNEGSKA (reference sequence). The CDR3 is 14 amino acids. In DNA form, the CDR3 reads TGCAGTGCTGGACGGCCGGCAGGGCGGAACGAGCAGTACTTC. Protein product: CSAGRPAGRNEQYF.

This clonotype was observed a handful of times. The chain carries TRBV5-6 and TRBJ2-7; 10 positions match TRBD1. This CDR3 has 13 amino acids. Per the germline V gene, CDR1 is SGHDT and CDR2 is YYEEEE. V lost 4 bases to trimming and J lost 7 bases; unmatched junction nucleotides: 5. CDR3 coding DNA: TGTGCCAGCAGCGGGGACAGGGGCAGGGAGCAGTACTTC. This codes for CASSGDRGREQYF. The variable domain in full, completed from reference TRBV5-6 and TRBJ2-7, reads DAGVTQSPTHLIKTRGQQVTLRCSPKSGHDTVSWYQQALGQGPQFIFQYYEEEERQRGNFPDRFSGHQFPNYSSELNVNALLLGDSALYLCASSGDRGREQYFGPGTRLTVT.

This clonotype appeared many times. This chain joins TRBV20-1 and TRBJ2-7, with D hard to call. The CDR3 is 12 amino acids. V was cut by 3 bases and J by 0 bases, with 6 bases left in between. Germline assignment: CDR1 DFQATT and CDR2 SNEGSKA (reference sequence). The CDR3 DNA is TGCAGTGCTAGTCGACTCTCCTACGAGCAGTACTTC. Translating it yields CSASRLSYEQYF.

The table lists this clonotype with a few counts. The V gene is TRBV28, the J gene TRBJ1-1; tentatively, D is TRBD1 (6 bases). Germline V gene sequence: CDR1 MDHEN, CDR2 SYDVKM. This CDR3 contains 16 residues. Trimming pared 1 base from V and 1 base from J, leaving 13 bases between. As DNA, the CDR3 is TGTGCCAGCAGTTTATTAAGTGGGACAACGAACACTGAAGCTTTCTTT. Its protein product is CASSLLSGTTNTEAFF.

This clonotype was seen a handful of times. This sequence joins TRBV13 and TRBJ1-5; TRBD1 agrees at 7 bases. This CDR3 region has 19 residues. The V segment lost 1 base and the J segment 4 bases; nucleotides outside the gene matches: 16. Per the germline V gene, CDR1 is PRHDT and CDR2 is FYEKMQ (reference sequence). CDR3 sequence (DNA): TGTGCCAGCAGCTTAGCTGGCGACAGGGTAGGTGGTAGGAATCAGCCCCAGCATTTT. Protein: CASSLAGDRVGGRNQPQHF.

V is TRBV5-6 and J is TRBJ2-7; 10 bases fit TRBD2. The germline V gene has CDR1 SGHDT and CDR2 YYEEEE. The CDR3 contains 15 residues. V shed 4 bases and J 2 bases; nucleotides not matched to a gene: 6. The CDR3 protein is CASSISGRWTYEQYF. CDR3 DNA sequence: TGTGCCAGCAGCATTAGCGGGAGGTGGACCTACGAGCAGTACTTC. The variable domain in full, completed from reference TRBV5-6 and TRBJ2-7, reads DAGVTQSPTHLIKTRGQQVTLRCSPKSGHDTVSWYQQALGQGPQFIFQYYEEEERQRGNFPDRFSGHQFPNYSSELNVNALLLGDSALYLCASSISGRWTYEQYFGPGTRLTVT.

The J gene is TRBJ1-3, the V gene TRBV19; TRBD1 is a possible D gene (5 bases). This CDR3 is built from 16 residues. V gave up 7 bases and J gave up 0 bases, with 16 bases separating them. Germline CDR1 is LNHDA and CDR2 is SQIVND (reference sequence). The CDR3 reads CASTPTPGPSGNTIYF. DNA for the CDR3: TGTGCCAGTACCCCTACCCCAGGGCCCTCTGGAAACACCATATATTTT.

The chain joins TRBV20-1 to TRBJ1-1; weak D call: TRBD1 (6 bases). CDR3 length: 11 residues. With 5 bases removed from V and 7 bases from J, the gap between germline ends came to 11 bases. Germline loops: CDR1 DFQATT, CDR2 SNEGSKA (reference sequence). CDR3 bases: TGCAGTGCTCCCACAGGGATTGAAGCTTTCTTT. Its translation: CSAPTGIEAFF.